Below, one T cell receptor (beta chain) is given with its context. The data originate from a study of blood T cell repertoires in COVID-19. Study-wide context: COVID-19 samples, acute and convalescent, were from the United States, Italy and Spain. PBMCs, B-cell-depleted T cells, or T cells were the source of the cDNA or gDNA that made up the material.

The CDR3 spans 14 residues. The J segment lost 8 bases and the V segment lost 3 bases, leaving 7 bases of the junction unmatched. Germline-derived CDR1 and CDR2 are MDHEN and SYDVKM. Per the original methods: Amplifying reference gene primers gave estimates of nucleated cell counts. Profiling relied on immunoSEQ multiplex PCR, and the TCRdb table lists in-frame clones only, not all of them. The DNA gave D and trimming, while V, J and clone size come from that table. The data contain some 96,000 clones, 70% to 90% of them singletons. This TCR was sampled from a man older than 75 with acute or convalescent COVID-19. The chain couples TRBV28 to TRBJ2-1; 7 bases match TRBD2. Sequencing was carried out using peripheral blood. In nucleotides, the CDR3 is TGTGCCAGCAGTTTCACGGGGGGTAAAGATGAGCAGTTCTTC. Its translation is CASSFTGGKDEQFF.